This T cell receptor beta chain was retrieved from a study of cytomegalovirus exposure and HLA in healthy donors. Regarding this clone: Its antigen is not identified.

General study findings and limits: For presence/absence analyses, sequencing depth was assumed to be roughly uniform across donors.

Researchers ran the PCR with 60 Vbeta and 13 Jbeta primers. The assay was immunoSEQ multiplex PCR, and TCRdb's table has in-frame clones only and misses some. Seen here are 85,000 to 130,000 clones, about 75% observed once, and the top ten hold around 6.1%. V lost 4 bases to trimming and J lost 2 bases, with 17 bases between them. This CDR3 is built from 16 residues. Germline CDR1 and CDR2: MNHEY and SVGAGI. Sequencing was performed on PBMCs. The gene calls are TRBV6-5 and TRBJ1-2; D possibly corresponds to TRBD1 (5 bases). This clonotype was sampled from a man in his 60s in good health and CMV-seropositive. The CDR3 coding sequence is TGTGCCAGCAGTTCCCTCACCACAGGTTTCAACTATGGCTACACCTTC. As protein: CASSSLTTGFNYGYTF.